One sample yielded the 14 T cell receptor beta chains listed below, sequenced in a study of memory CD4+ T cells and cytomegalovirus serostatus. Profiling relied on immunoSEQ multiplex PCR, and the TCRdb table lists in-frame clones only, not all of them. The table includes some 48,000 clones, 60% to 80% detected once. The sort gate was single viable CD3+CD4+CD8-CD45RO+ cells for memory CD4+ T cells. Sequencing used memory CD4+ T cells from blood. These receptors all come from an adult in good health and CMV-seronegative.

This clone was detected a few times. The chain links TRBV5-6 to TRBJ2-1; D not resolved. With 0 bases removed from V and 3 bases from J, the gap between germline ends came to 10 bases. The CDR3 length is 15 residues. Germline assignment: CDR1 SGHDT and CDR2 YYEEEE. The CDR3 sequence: CASSLVGSHYNEQFF. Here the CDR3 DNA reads TGTGCCAGCAGCTTGGTCGGCAGCCACTACAATGAGCAGTTCTTC.

The CDR3 DNA is TGTGCCACGTCCGGGACTACCCCCAATGAGCAGTTCTTC. It specifies CATSGTTPNEQFF. The chain couples TRBV28 to TRBJ2-1; TRBD2 matches at 7 bases. This CDR3 is built from 13 residues. Per the germline V gene, CDR1 is MDHEN and CDR2 is SYDVKM. Trimming at V came to 10 bases and at J to 6 bases, leaving 9 bases not matched to a gene.

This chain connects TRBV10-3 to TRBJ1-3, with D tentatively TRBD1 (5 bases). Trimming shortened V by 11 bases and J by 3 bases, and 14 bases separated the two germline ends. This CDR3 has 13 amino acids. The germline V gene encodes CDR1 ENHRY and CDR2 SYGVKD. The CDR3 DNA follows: TGTGCCGCTTCGACAGTCGGTGGAAACACCATATATTTT. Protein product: CAASTVGGNTIYF.

CDR3 region: CASSRAYNEQFF. The DNA of the CDR3 is TGTGCCAGTAGTAGGGCGTACAATGAGCAGTTCTTC. The chain combines TRBV19 with TRBJ2-1; D is unclear. This CDR3 has 12 residues. The germline gives CDR1 LNHDA, CDR2 SQIVND (reference sequence). V was shortened by 4 bases and J by 4 bases, with 5 bases between the two germline ends.

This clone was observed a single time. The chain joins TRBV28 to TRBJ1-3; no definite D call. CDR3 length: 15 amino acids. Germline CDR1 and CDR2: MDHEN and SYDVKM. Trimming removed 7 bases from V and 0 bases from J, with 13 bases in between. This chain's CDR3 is CASTSHWGSGNTIYF. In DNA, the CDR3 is TGTGCCAGCACCTCACATTGGGGCTCTGGAAACACCATATATTTT.

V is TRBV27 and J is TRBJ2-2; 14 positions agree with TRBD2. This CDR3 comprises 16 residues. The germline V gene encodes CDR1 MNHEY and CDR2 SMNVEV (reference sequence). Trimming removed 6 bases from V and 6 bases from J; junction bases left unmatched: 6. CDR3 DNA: TGTGCCAGCAGCCGGACTAGCGGGAGGTCCGCCGGGGAGCTGTTTTTT. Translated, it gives CASSRTSGRSAGELFF.

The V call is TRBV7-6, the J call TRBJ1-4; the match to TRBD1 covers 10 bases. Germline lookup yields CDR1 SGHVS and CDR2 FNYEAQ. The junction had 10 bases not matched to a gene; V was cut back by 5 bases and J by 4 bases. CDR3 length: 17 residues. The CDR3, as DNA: TGTGCCAGCAGCAGGGACAGGGGTCAGGTTAATAATGAAAAACTGTTTTTT. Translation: CASSRDRGQVNNEKLFF.

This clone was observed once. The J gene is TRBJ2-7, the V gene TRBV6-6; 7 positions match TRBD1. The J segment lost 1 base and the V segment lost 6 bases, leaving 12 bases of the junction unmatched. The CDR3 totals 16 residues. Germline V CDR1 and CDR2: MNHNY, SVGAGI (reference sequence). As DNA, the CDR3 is TGTGCCAGCAGCCACACAGGGGCAAAGATATCCTACGAGCAGTACTTC. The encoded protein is CASSHTGAKISYEQYF.

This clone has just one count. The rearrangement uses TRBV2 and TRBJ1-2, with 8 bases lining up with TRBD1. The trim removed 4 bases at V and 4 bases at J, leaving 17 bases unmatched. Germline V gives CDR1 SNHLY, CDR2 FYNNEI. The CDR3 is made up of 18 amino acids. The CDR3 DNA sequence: TGTGCCAGCAGTGGCGGCGGAGACAGGGGTACCCCTCTCTATGGCTACACCTTC. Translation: CASSGGGDRGTPLYGYTF.

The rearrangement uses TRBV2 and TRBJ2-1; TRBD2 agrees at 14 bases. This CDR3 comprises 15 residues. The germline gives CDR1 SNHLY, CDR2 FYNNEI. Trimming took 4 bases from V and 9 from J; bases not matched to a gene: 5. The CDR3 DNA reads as TGTGCCAGCAGTGGACTAGCGGGAGGGCCCGGTGAGCAGTTCTTC. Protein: CASSGLAGGPGEQFF. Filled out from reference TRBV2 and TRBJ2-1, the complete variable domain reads EPEVTQTPSHQVTQMGQEVILRCVPISNHLYFYWYRQILGQKVEFLVSFYNNEISEKSEIFDDQFSVERPDGSNFTLKIRSTKLEDSAMYFCASSGLAGGPGEQFFGPGTRLTVL.

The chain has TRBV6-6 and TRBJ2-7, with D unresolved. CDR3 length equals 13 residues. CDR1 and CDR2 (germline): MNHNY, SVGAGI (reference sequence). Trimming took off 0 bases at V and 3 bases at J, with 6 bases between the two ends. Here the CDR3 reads CASSYSRRYEQYF. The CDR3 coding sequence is TGTGCCAGCAGTTACTCTCGGCGCTACGAGCAGTACTTC.

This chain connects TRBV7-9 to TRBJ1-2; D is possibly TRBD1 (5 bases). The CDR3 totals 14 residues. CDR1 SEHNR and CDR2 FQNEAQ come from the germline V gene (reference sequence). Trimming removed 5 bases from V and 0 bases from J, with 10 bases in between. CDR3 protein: CASSPQEANYGYTF. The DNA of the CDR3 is TGTGCCAGCAGCCCACAGGAAGCTAACTATGGCTACACCTTC.

The CDR3 bases are TGTGCCAGCAGCCCGACAGTGTATAGCAATCAGCCCCAGCATTTT. It codes for CASSPTVYSNQPQHF. The chain carries TRBV11-3 and TRBJ1-5; possible D gene TRBD1, 5 bases. Trimming removed 5 bases at V and 0 bases at J, with 11 bases between. CDR1 is SGHNT and CDR2 is YENEEA in the germline V gene. The CDR3 is 15 amino acids.

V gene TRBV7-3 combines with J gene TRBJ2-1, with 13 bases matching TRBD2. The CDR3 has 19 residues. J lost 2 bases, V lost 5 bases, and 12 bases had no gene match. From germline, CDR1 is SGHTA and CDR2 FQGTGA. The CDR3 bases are TGTGCCAGCAGCCCAAGGGGACTAGCGGGACCCGGCCCCTACAATGAGCAGTTCTTC. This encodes CASSPRGLAGPGPYNEQFF.